The 30 T cell receptor beta chains below all came from one sample that was sequenced in a study of beta chain features in type 1 diabetes. Overall study results and limits: Type 1 diabetes patients had TCRB CDR3s that were shorter (moderately but significantly so) in all four CD4+ subsets.

Isolated RNA was reverse transcribed in full, so expressed TCRB transcripts were sequenced. Sequencing used immunoSEQ multiplex PCR; TCRdb keeps in-frame clones, though not all of them. Among 240,000 or so clones, about 20% were seen once, and the ten largest hold 0.028%. These receptors have no identified antigens. Sequenced input: naive CD4+ T cells from blood. These receptors came from a middle-aged woman with type 1 diabetes.

The chain employs TRBV10-3 and TRBJ1-1; D is perhaps TRBD1 (6 bases). Germline lookup yields CDR1 ENHRY and CDR2 SYGVKD. The germline V and J ends were trimmed by 0 bases and 5 bases, with 10 bases remaining between them. CDR3 size: 14 residues. CDR3 bases: TGTGCCATCAGTGAGTCACAGGGCAGGACTGAAGCTTTCTTT. This sequence encodes CAISESQGRTEAFF.

The chain has TRBV7-9 and TRBJ2-7; D gene uncertain. The ends were cut back, 1 base at V and 3 bases at J, with 7 bases in the middle. The CDR3 runs to 13 residues. Germline V lookup: CDR1 SEHNR, CDR2 FQNEAQ (reference sequence). The CDR3 bases are TGTGCCAGCAGCTTAGGGCAGATCTACGAGCAGTACTTC. Translating gives CASSLGQIYEQYF.

This clone was detected only a few times. The chain couples TRBV2 to TRBJ1-5; 8 nucleotides align to TRBD1. CDR3 size: 15 residues. Germline lookup yields CDR1 SNHLY and CDR2 FYNNEI. V dropped 7 bases and J dropped 4; count of bases not matched to a gene: 9. The CDR3 spells CASTTGQARNQPQHF. The CDR3 region has the DNA TGTGCCAGCACAACGGGACAGGCCCGTAATCAGCCCCAGCATTTT.

The CDR3 DNA reads as TGTGCCAGCAGCTTGGCCGGACAGGGGGGACAGCCCCAGCATTTT. It codes for CASSLAGQGGQPQHF. The genes are TRBV5-6 and TRBJ1-5; 10 nucleotides agree with TRBD1. The CDR3 contains 15 residues. The germline gives CDR1 SGHDT, CDR2 YYEEEE. Germline trimming cut 0 bases from V and 7 bases from J; bases unmatched to any gene: 4.

As DNA, the CDR3 is TGTGCCAGCAGCCCGAGGGAGGGCACTGAAGCTTTCTTT. Residues: CASSPREGTEAFF. The chain combines TRBV9 with TRBJ1-1; the D is unclear. V dropped 4 bases and J dropped 4 bases, with 11 bases sitting between them. The germline V gene encodes CDR1 SGDLS and CDR2 YYNGEE. There are 13 residues in the CDR3.

DNA of the CDR3: TGTGCCAGCAGCTCGGGACTAGCGGGGGCTCCCTCGACGGGGGCCAACGTCCTGACTTTC. Translated: CASSSGLAGAPSTGANVLTF. The chain employs TRBV9 and TRBJ2-6, with 14 positions matching TRBD2. Germline V gives CDR1 SGDLS, CDR2 YYNGEE. The CDR3 has 20 amino acids. J gave up 4 bases and V 4 bases, and 13 bases lay outside the gene matches.

This clone was counted only a few times. The rearrangement uses TRBV29-1 and TRBJ2-1; a possible D gene is TRBD2 (5 bases). The CDR3 is 14 residues long. V was cut by 6 bases and J by 2 bases, with 14 bases left in between. CDR1 SQVTM and CDR2 ANQGSEA come from the germline V gene. This chain's CDR3 is CSVPLDRPYNEQFF. DNA for the CDR3: TGCAGCGTCCCACTAGATCGTCCCTACAATGAGCAGTTCTTC.

This clone turned up a few times. The rearrangement joins TRBV27 to TRBJ2-1; perhaps TRBD2 as D (7 bases). The germline V gene encodes CDR1 MNHEY and CDR2 SMNVEV (reference sequence). The CDR3 consists of 15 residues. Trimming pared 10 bases from V and 0 bases from J, leaving 16 bases between. CDR3 in DNA: TGTGCCACTGGACGGGGGGCCTTCTCCTACAATGAGCAGTTCTTC. This codes for CATGRGAFSYNEQFF.

V gene TRBV9 combines with J gene TRBJ2-3, with TRBD2 identical over 11 bases. Trimming took 4 bases from V and 6 from J; bases not matched to a gene: 13. Germline V lookup: CDR1 SGDLS, CDR2 YYNGEE. The CDR3 totals 17 residues. The CDR3 coding sequence is TGTGCCAGCAGCTTCGCAGCTAGCGGGGGGAGATGGGATACGCAGTATTTT. Translated: CASSFAASGGRWDTQYF.

This clone was counted only a few times. This sequence joins TRBV28 and TRBJ2-7; 8 bases map to TRBD1. With 4 bases clipped from V and 5 bases from J, the junction kept 4 bases outside the gene matches. The CDR3 extends over 13 amino acids. Germline V gene sequence: CDR1 MDHEN, CDR2 SYDVKM. CDR3 sequence (DNA): TGTGCCAGCAGTTCCTCGGACAGGGACGAGCAGTACTTC. Amino acids: CASSSSDRDEQYF.

V is TRBV18 and J is TRBJ2-7; D gene ambiguous. The germline CDR1 and CDR2 sequences are KGHSH and LQKENI. The CDR3 runs 13 residues. The germline V and J ends were trimmed by 3 bases and 2 bases, with 8 bases remaining between them. The CDR3 nucleotides read TGTGCCAGCTCACCGGCAGTTCCCTACGAGCAGTACTTC. It codes for CASSPAVPYEQYF.

This clone has more than one count but fewer than ten. The J gene is TRBJ1-1, the V gene TRBV23-1; weak D call: TRBD1 (5 bases). TRBV23-1 has ORF status, its function being uncertain. This CDR3 is 15 amino acids long. V gave up 0 bases and J gave up 0 bases, with 8 bases separating them. The CDR3 reads CASSQSQGMNTEAFF. The DNA for the CDR3 is TGCGCCAGCAGTCAATCCCAGGGAATGAACACTGAAGCTTTCTTT.

This clone came up a few times. V and J are TRBV28 and TRBJ2-7, with D maybe TRBD1 (6 bases). V lost 1 base and J lost 6, with 10 bases in between. There are 13 residues in the CDR3. Germline V lookup: CDR1 MDHEN, CDR2 SYDVKM. CDR3 sequence reads: CASSLSGGSEQYF. The CDR3 DNA reads TGTGCCAGCAGTTTATCTGGGGGCTCCGAGCAGTACTTC. The full variable domain, in which reference TRBV28 and TRBJ2-7 provide the parts outside the CDR3, is DVKVTQSSRYLVKRTGEKVFLECVQDMDHENMFWYRQDPGLGLRLIYFSYDVKMKEKGDIPEGYSVSREKKERFSLILESASTNQTSMYLCASSLSGGSEQYFGPGTRLTVT.

In its sample, this clone was seen a few times. The chain uses TRBV7-9 and TRBJ2-1; no definite D call. CDR1 is SEHNR, CDR2 FQNEAQ, per germline (reference sequence). This CDR3 comprises 13 residues. V was shortened by 5 bases and J by 5 bases, with 10 bases between the two germline ends. CDR3 DNA: TGTGCCAGCAGCACAGTCCCCCACAATGAGCAGTTCTTC. It is translated as CASSTVPHNEQFF.

To note about this clone: The junction does not match germline at one end; this may be a read error. The V and J genes are TRBV7-7 and TRBJ2-1; TRBD1 agrees at 7 bases. CDR3 length: 13 residues. From germline, CDR1 is SSHAT and CDR2 FNYEAQ (reference sequence). The CDR3, as DNA: TGTGCTAGCAGCTTGACAGGGTACAATGAGCAGTTCTTC. As protein: CASSLTGYNEQFF. Variable domain in full (rest from reference TRBV7-7 and TRBJ2-1): GAGVSQSPRYKVTKRGQDVTLRCDPISSHATLYWYQQALGQGPEFLTYFNYEAQPDKSGLPSDRFSAERPEGSISTLTIQRTEQRDSAMYRCASSLTGYNEQFFGPGTRLTVL.

The chain uses TRBV7-2 and TRBJ1-5; D may be TRBD1 (5 bases). The germline V and J ends were trimmed by 5 bases and 7 bases, with 12 bases remaining between them. Germline V gene sequence: CDR1 SGHTA, CDR2 FQGNSA. The CDR3 length is 13 residues. The CDR3 bases are TGTGCCAGCAGCGTCCAGGGTGGCCAGCCCCAGCATTTT. Its translation is CASSVQGGQPQHF.

V usage is TRBV4-3 and J usage is TRBJ1-1, with a tentative D call TRBD1 (6 bases). The V end was cut by 1 base, the J end by 5 bases, with 11 bases between. The V gene's germline CDR1 is LGHNA and CDR2 YSLEER. The CDR3 length is 14 residues. In DNA form, the CDR3 reads TGCGCCAGCAGCCAAGGGGGGGGCACGACTGAAGCTTTCTTT. Translated: CASSQGGGTTEAFF.

This clone was observed a few times. In the same sample, other DNA sequences code for this CDR3. The genes are TRBV9 and TRBJ2-1, with 7 bases aligning to TRBD2. This CDR3 is 15 amino acids long. Germline V gene data show CDR1 as SGDLS and CDR2 as YYNGEE. The J segment lost 1 base and the V segment lost 0 bases, leaving 1 base of the junction unmatched. The CDR3 reads CASSVAGGSYNEQFF. The CDR3 nucleotides read TGTGCCAGCAGCGTAGCGGGAGGATCCTACAATGAGCAGTTCTTC.

The chain joins TRBV7-3 to TRBJ2-1; 8 bases line up with TRBD2. Per germline, CDR1 SGHTA and CDR2 FQGTGA. There are 14 residues in the CDR3. With 5 bases clipped from V and 5 bases from J, the junction kept 5 bases outside the gene matches. Here the CDR3 DNA reads TGTGCCAGCAGCGTAGCGGGAACCAACAATGAGCAGTTCTTC. This translates into CASSVAGTNNEQFF.

The chain couples TRBV11-3 to TRBJ2-1; 9 bases agree with TRBD2. Germline V CDR1 and CDR2: SGHNT, YENEEA. Trimming took 5 bases from V and 4 from J; bases not matched to a gene: 6. The CDR3 consists of 15 residues. CDR3 sequence: CASSRIAGEYNEQFF. The DNA for the CDR3 is TGTGCCAGCAGCCGTATAGCGGGAGAATACAATGAGCAGTTCTTC.

The chain combines TRBV28 with TRBJ1-2; D is perhaps TRBD1 (6 bases). Trimming left V 6 bases short and J 7 bases short, with 12 bases between. The CDR3 loop spans 12 amino acids. Germline V gene sequence: CDR1 MDHEN, CDR2 SYDVKM. CDR3 DNA sequence: TGTGCCAGCAGCCTACAGGGATCTGGCTACACCTTC. Translated, it gives CASSLQGSGYTF.

This clone turned up a few times. The chain employs TRBV7-2 and TRBJ2-6, with D unresolved. V lost 1 base and J 4 bases, leaving 14 bases between the germline ends. CDR3 length: 17 residues. The germline V gene has CDR1 SGHTA and CDR2 FQGNSA. CDR3 loop: CASSLERRSVGANVLTF. The CDR3 bases are TGTGCCAGCAGCTTAGAGCGCCGGTCGGTAGGGGCCAACGTCCTGACTTTC.

This clone was detected a few times. The chain couples TRBV9 to TRBJ2-1; 7 nucleotides match TRBD2. Looked up from germline, CDR1 is SGDLS and CDR2 is YYNGEE. V shed 3 bases and J 4 bases; nucleotides not matched to a gene: 7. The CDR3 is 15 amino acids. CDR3 sequence: CASSGGAGVYNEQFF. The CDR3 region has the DNA TGTGCCAGCAGCGGCGGGGCGGGAGTGTACAATGAGCAGTTCTTC.

This clone appeared a few times. The rearrangement joins TRBV28 to TRBJ1-2; no reliable D call. Trimming took 4 bases from V and 7 from J, leaving 10 bases between them. The CDR3 has 12 residues. CDR1 is MDHEN, CDR2 SYDVKM, per germline. The CDR3 DNA reads TGTGCCAGCAGTTCCGCCCGGAGTGGCTACACCTTC. Amino acid sequence: CASSSARSGYTF.

In its sample, this clone was seen a few times. The rearrangement uses TRBV30 and TRBJ1-1; D uncertain. Germline CDR1 reads GTSNPN; CDR2 reads SVGIG (reference sequence). V lost 0 bases to trimming and J lost 6 bases, with 8 bases between them. The CDR3 has 12 amino acids. The CDR3 sequence: CAWSVGNSEAFF. CDR3 sequence (DNA): TGTGCCTGGAGTGTGGGCAACTCTGAAGCTTTCTTT.

This clone occurred a few times. The J gene is TRBJ1-1, the V gene TRBV4-1; D possibly corresponds to TRBD1 (5 bases). CDR3 length equals 13 residues. The V end lost 5 bases, the J end lost 3 bases, and 10 bases lay between the germline ends. The germline gives CDR1 MGHRA, CDR2 YSYEKL. Written as DNA, the CDR3 is TGCGCCAGCAGCTTACAGGCCGACACTGAAGCTTTCTTT. This encodes CASSLQADTEAFF.

The chain joins TRBV6-5 to TRBJ1-1; D is unclear. The length of the CDR3 is 13 residues. Germline-derived CDR1 and CDR2 are MNHEY and SVGAGI. Trimming shortened V by 6 bases and J by 1 base, and 9 bases separated the two germline ends. This chain's CDR3 is CASRAGWNTEAFF. The CDR3 nucleotides read TGTGCCAGCAGAGCGGGGTGGAACACTGAAGCTTTCTTT.

The gene calls are TRBV2 and TRBJ2-1; 14 bases are shared with TRBD2. Germline V lookup: CDR1 SNHLY, CDR2 FYNNEI. The V gene end was trimmed by 4 bases and the J gene end by 8 bases; junction bases not matched to a gene: 4. The CDR3 extends over 15 amino acids. CDR3 amino acids: CASSGTSGRIDEQFF. The CDR3 region has the DNA TGTGCCAGCAGTGGGACTAGCGGGAGGATTGATGAGCAGTTCTTC.

This chain connects TRBV25-1 to TRBJ1-4, with D perhaps TRBD1 (5 bases). The germline V gene has CDR1 MGHDK and CDR2 SYGVNS. The germline V and J ends were trimmed by 3 bases and 5 bases, with 7 bases remaining between them. This CDR3 spans 13 amino acids. The CDR3 DNA is TGTGCCAGCAGTGACGACAGAAATGAAAAACTGTTTTTT. Translation: CASSDDRNEKLFF.

As DNA, the CDR3 is TGCGCCAGCACGCGGGAGAGGTACACCGGGGAGCTGTTTTTT. Protein: CASTRERYTGELFF. This chain connects TRBV5-1 to TRBJ2-2, with 7 bases fitting TRBD2. Trimming removed 6 bases from V and 3 bases from J; junction bases left unmatched: 5. Germline V lookup: CDR1 SGHRS, CDR2 YFSETQ. The CDR3 sequence is 14 residues long. The full variable domain, in which reference TRBV5-1 and TRBJ2-2 provide the parts outside the CDR3, is KAGVTQTPRYLIKTRGQQVTLSCSPISGHRSVSWYQQTPGQGLQFLFEYFSETQRNKGNFPGRFSGRQFSNSRSEMNVSTLELGDSALYLCASTRERYTGELFFGEGSRLTVL.